This T cell receptor beta chain was retrieved from a study of T cell clonality in common variable immunodeficiency. Concerning this clone: Its antigen remains unknown. The observed sequence ends 3 residues before the CDR3 terminus, with the missing tail filled in from the germline J gene.

Study-wide results and limits: T cell subpopulation sequencing would be needed to explain CVID clonality. Reportedly, TCR beta sequences from common variable immunodeficiency showed fewer deletions and N-nucleotide insertions.

In germline, CDR1 is SGHKS, CDR2 YYEKEE (reference sequence). The CDR3 runs 13 residues. With 0 bases removed from V and 5 bases from J, the gap between germline ends came to 9 bases. Sequencing used immunoSEQ multiplex PCR; TCRdb keeps in-frame clones, though not all of them. The sample counts some 11,000 clones, none seen once; the ten largest own under 7%. The V and J genes are TRBV5-5 and TRBJ2-7; D is undetermined. The TCR originated in a human donor with common variable immunodeficiency. The sequencing sample was made of peripheral blood mononuclear cells. The CDR3 sequence is CASSLVRMNEQYF. Partial CDR3 DNA: TGTGCCAGCAGCTTGGTTAGAATGAACGAG. Together with reference TRBV5-5 and TRBJ2-7, the CDR3 gives the full variable domain: DAGVTQSPTHLIKTRGQQVTLRCSPISGHKSVSWYQQVLGQGPQFIFQYYEKEERGRGNFPDRFSARQFPNYSSELNVNALLLGDSALYLCASSLVRMNEQYFGPGTRLTVT.